This record looks at one TCR beta chain sequence and its context. Antigen specificity is unknown. The germline V gene has CDR1 SGHRS and CDR2 YFSETQ. CDR3 length: 17 amino acids. Trimming left V 6 bases short and J 2 bases short, with 18 bases between. These data are taken from a study of cytomegalovirus exposure and HLA in healthy donors. PCR used 60 Vbeta primers and 13 Jbeta primers. Assay used: immunoSEQ multiplex PCR; TCRdb lists only in-frame clones, some missing. The sample has about 110,000 clones. Study-wide findings and caveats: The authors judged a highly shared variant cluster likely a sequencing artifact.

What was sequenced was PBMCs. The TCR sequence derives from a man aged 35-49 years in good health and CMV-seropositive. The rearrangement links TRBV5-1 to TRBJ2-6; TRBD1 is a possible D gene (8 bases). The CDR3 bases are TGCGCCAGCACCGACAGGGGCGCGGGAGCTGGGGCCAACGTCCTGACTTTC. Translating it yields CASTDRGAGAGANVLTF.